What follows describes a single T cell receptor beta chain. Its antigen remains unidentified. The entry originates in a study of Ad26.COV2.S vaccination and SARS-CoV-2 variants. Study details: By the intramuscular route, Ad26.COV2.S was given once, or twice 56 days apart.

Specified treatment: roughly 18 received Ad26.COV2.S at low or high dose, single or two shots; a few received placebo; per-sample allocation not given. After the first vaccine or placebo injection, samples were drawn on day 63. An 18-55-year-old adult in Boston served as donor. CDR3 length: 14 residues. Germline lookup yields CDR1 GTSNPN and CDR2 SVGIG (reference sequence). Trimming took off 0 bases at V and 6 bases at J, with 14 bases between the two ends. Broader study findings: Quantification of TCR breadth and depth may have yielded underestimates of total T cell responses. People who got the vaccine had more spike-specific TCR breadth than people who got placebo.

Profiling relied on immunoSEQ multiplex PCR, and the TCRdb table lists in-frame clones only, not all of them. Found here are 300,000 to 500,000 clones, around 85% of them singletons; the top ten hold under 4%. V and J are TRBV30 and TRBJ1-1; D is uncertain. This sample comprised peripheral blood, obtained in a trial of Ad26.COV2.S vaccine versus placebo. The clonotype comes from a person aged 18-65 years who received the Ad26.COV2.S COVID-19 vaccine or a placebo. The CDR3 spells CAWSVNVESSEAFF. CDR3 DNA sequence: TGTGCCTGGAGTGTAAACGTTGAGTCCTCTGAAGCTTTCTTT.